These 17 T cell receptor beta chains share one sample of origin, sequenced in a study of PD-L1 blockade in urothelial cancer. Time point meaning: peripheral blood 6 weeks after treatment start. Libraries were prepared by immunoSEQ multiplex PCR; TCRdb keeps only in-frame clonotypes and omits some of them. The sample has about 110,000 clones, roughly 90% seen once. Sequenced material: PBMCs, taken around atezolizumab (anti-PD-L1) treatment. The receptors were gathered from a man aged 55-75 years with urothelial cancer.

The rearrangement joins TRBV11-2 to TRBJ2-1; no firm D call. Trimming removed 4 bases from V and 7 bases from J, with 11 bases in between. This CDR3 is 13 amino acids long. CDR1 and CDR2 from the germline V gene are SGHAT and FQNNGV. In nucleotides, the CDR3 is TGTGCCAGCAGCTCCGCAGCGCTTAATGAGCAGTTCTTC. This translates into CASSSAALNEQFF.

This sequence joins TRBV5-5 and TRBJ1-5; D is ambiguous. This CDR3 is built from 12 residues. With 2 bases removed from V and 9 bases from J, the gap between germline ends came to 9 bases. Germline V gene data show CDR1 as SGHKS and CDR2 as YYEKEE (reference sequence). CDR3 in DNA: TGTGCCAGCAGCTTCCTCGGTCGGCCCCAGCATTTT. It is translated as CASSFLGRPQHF. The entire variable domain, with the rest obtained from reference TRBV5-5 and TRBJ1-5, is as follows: DAGVTQSPTHLIKTRGQQVTLRCSPISGHKSVSWYQQVLGQGPQFIFQYYEKEERGRGNFPDRFSARQFPNYSSELNVNALLLGDSALYLCASSFLGRPQHFGDGTRLSIL.

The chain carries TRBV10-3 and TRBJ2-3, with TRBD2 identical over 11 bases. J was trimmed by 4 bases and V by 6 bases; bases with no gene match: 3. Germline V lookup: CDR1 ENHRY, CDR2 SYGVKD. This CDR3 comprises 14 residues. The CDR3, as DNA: TGTGCCATCAGGGATAGCGGGGGGGCAGATACGCAGTATTTT. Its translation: CAIRDSGGADTQYF.

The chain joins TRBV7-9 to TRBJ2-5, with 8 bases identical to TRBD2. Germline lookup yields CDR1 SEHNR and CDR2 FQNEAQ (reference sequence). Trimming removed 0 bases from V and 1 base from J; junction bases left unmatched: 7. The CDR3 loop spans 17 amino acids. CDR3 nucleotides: TGTGCCAGCAGCTTAGCCCGAGCGGGAGATCTCCAAGAGACCCAGTACTTC. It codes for CASSLARAGDLQETQYF.

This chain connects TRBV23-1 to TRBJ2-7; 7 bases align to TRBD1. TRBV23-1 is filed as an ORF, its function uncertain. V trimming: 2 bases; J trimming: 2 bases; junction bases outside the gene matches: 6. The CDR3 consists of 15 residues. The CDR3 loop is CASSQNPGQPYEQYF. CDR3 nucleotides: TGCGCCAGCAGTCAAAATCCGGGACAGCCCTACGAGCAGTACTTC.

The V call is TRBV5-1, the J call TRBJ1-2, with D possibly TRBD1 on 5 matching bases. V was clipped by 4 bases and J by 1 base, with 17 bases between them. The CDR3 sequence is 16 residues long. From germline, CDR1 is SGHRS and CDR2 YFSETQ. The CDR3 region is CASSHGNQDSNYGYTF. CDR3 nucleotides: TGCGCCAGCAGCCACGGAAACCAAGACAGTAACTATGGCTACACCTTC.

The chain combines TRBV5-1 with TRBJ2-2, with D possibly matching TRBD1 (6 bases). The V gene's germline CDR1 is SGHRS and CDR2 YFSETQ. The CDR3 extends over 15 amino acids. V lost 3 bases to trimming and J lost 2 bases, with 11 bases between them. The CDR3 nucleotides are TGCGCCAGCAGCTGGACGGGGACAAACACCGGGGAGCTGTTTTTT. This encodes CASSWTGTNTGELFF.

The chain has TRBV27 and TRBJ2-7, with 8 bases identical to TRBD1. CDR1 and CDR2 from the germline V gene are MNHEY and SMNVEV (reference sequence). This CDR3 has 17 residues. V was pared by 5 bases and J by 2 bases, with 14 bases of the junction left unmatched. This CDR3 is CASSRYAQGGRAYEQYF. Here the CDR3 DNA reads TGTGCCAGCAGTCGCTATGCACAGGGGGGCCGCGCCTACGAGCAGTACTTC.

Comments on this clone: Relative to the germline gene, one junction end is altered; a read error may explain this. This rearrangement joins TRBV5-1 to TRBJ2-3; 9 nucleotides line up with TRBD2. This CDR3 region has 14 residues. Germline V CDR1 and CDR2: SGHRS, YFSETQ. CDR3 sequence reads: CASSSGTSIDTQYF. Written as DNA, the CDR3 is TGCGCCAGCAGCTCAGGGACTAGCATAGATACGCAGTATTTT. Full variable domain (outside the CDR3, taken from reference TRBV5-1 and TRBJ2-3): KAGVTQTPRYLIKTRGQQVTLSCSPISGHRSVSWYQQTPGQGLQFLFEYFSETQRNKGNFPGRFSGRQFSNSRSEMNVSTLELGDSALYLCASSSGTSIDTQYFGPGTRLTVL.

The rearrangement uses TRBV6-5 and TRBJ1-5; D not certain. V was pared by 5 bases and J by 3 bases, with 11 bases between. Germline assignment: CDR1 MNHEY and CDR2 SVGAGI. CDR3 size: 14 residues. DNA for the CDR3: TGTGCCAGCAGTCCCGGGAGCCACAATCAGCCCCAGCATTTT. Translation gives CASSPGSHNQPQHF.

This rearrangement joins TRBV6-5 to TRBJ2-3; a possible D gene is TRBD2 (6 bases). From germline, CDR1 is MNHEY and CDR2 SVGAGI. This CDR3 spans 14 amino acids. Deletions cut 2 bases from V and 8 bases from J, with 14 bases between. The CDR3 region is CASSYEEGTGTQYF. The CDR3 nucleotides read TGTGCCAGCAGTTACGAGGAGGGTACGGGTACGCAGTATTTT.

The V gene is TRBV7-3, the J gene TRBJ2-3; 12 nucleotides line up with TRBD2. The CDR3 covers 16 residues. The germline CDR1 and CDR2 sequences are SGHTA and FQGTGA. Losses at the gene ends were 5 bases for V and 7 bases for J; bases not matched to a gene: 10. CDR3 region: CASSPGLAGGGNTQYF. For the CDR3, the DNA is TGTGCCAGCAGCCCAGGTCTAGCGGGAGGGGGAAATACGCAGTATTTT.

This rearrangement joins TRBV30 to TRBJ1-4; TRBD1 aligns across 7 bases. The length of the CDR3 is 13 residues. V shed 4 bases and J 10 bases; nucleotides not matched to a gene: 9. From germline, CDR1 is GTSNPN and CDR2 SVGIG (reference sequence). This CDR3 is CAWMRRGLGKLFF. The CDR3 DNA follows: TGTGCCTGGATGCGGAGGGGGCTGGGAAAACTGTTTTTT.

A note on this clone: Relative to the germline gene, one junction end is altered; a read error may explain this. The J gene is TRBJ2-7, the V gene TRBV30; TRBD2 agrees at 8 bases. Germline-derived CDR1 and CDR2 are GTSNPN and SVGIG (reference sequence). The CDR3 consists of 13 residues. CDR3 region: CAWSVQAGAPRDF. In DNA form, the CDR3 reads TGTGCCTGGAGTGTCCAAGCGGGGGCCCCCCGGGACTTC.

The CDR3: CASSLALGQAGSPLHF. The CDR3 DNA follows: TGTGCCAGCAGCTTAGCGCTGGGGCAGGCCGGTTCACCCCTCCACTTT. V and J are TRBV7-6 and TRBJ1-6, with D tentatively TRBD1 (5 bases). This CDR3 spans 16 amino acids. Trimming cost V 0 bases and J 9 bases, with 15 bases left between them. Germline V CDR1 and CDR2: SGHVS, FNYEAQ.

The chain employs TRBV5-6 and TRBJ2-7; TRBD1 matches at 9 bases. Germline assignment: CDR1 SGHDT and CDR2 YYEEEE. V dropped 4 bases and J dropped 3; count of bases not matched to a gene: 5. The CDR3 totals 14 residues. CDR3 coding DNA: TGTGCCAGCAGCGTTGGACAGGGGATCTACGAGCAGTACTTC. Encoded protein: CASSVGQGIYEQYF.

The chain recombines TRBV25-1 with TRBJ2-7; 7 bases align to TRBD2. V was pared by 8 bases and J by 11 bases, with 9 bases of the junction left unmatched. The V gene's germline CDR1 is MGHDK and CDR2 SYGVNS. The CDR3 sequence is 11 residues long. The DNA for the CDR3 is TGTGCCAGCTCGTGGGGGGGTTCCGAGTACTTC. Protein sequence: CASSWGGSEYF.